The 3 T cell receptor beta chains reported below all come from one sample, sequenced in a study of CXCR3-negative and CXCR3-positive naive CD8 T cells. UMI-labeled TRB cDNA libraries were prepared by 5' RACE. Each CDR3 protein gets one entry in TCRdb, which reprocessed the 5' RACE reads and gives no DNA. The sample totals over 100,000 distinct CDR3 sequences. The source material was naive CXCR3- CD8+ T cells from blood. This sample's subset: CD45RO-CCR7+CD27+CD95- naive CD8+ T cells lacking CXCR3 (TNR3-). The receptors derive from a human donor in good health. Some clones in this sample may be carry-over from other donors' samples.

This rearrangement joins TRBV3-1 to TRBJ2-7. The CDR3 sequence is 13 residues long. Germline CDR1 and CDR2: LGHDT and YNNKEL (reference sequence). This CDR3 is CASSQANTYEQYF.

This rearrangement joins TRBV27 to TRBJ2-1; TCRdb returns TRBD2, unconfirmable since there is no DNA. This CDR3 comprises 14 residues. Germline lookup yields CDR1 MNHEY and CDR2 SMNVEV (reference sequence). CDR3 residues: CASTPDSAYNEQFF.

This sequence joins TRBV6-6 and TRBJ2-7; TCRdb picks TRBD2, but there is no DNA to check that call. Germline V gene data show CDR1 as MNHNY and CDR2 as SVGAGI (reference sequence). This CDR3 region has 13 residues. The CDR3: CASSPGTLGEQYF.